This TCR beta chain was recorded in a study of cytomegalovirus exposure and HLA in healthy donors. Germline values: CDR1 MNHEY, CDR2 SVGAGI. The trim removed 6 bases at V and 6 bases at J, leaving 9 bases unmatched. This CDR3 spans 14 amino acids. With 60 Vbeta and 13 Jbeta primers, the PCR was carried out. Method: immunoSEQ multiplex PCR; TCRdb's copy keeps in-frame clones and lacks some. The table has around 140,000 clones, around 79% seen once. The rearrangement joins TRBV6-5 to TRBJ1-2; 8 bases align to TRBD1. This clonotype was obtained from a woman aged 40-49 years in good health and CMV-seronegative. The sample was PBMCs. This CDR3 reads CASSSRGRGDGYTF. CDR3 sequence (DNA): TGTGCCAGCAGCTCCAGGGGGCGGGGAGATGGCTACACCTTC.